Sequencing of this T cell receptor beta chain was carried out in a study of tumor-infiltrating lymphocytes in localized non-small cell lung cancer (dated by TCRdb to the early 2020s). Context from the whole study: Patients whose samples were collected after neoadjuvant chemotherapy, as well as both smokers and never-smokers and several histologies, were included in the cohort. From each patient came resected tumor tissue plus uninvolved lung tissue from that same patient, and the uninvolved lung tissue was described as non-adjacent to the tumor. Alongside flow cytometry, multiplex immunofluorescence, RNA-seq, exome sequencing and proteomics, TCR sequencing was applied to the same patients as one of several integrated assays. A total of around 58 patients were part of the paired comparison of immunoSEQ T-cell fraction between tumor and uninvolved lung. In total, the ICON cohort consisted of over a hundred surgical patients with localized non-small cell lung cancer who had their tumors resected.

The T-cell fraction in tumor and uninvolved lung tissue was provided by TCR sequencing with the immunoSEQ assay. For the original study's pipeline: For survival analysis, patients were divided into high (upper tertile) and low (lower two tertiles) T-cell fraction groups, which were compared by log-rank test. A signed-rank test was used to test differences in T-cell fraction between paired tumor and uninvolved lung samples. The table comes from immuneACCESS by way of TCRdb, which keeps in-frame sequences with V and J called. Part of the clones is missing from these tables; in studies checked, under half for an unresolved V gene and the rest for unknown reasons. V, J and clone size were drawn from that table, and D and trimming were deduced from the DNA. Present in this sample are roughly 13,000 clones, approximately 85% of which were seen just once. Of the sample, approximately 21% falls within the top ten clones.

Enrollment in ICON was initiated in 2016, and the last patient was enrolled in 2018. Fresh tumor and matched uninvolved tissue for in-depth immune analyses, including TCR sequencing, were collected from a subcohort of some 76 patients. DNA isolated from bulk tissue, without cell sorting, was used for TCR sequencing. Beyond this particular receptor, the publication reports: Recurrence-free survival showed no association with tumor T-cell fraction measured by TCR sequencing (p = 0.61). TCR-derived T-cell fraction did not differ between the flow cytometry-defined immunotypes IM1 (good prognosis) and IM2 (poor prognosis). Different pieces of the same tissue were used for different assays, so technical variation could not be separated from intratumor heterogeneity. Because assay coverage varied across patients depending on available tissue quantity, TCR sequencing was performed for only a subset of the cohort. Higher T cell infiltration in tumors than in uninvolved lung tissue was supported by TCRbeta sequencing, consistent with immunofluorescence CD3 counts.

Details on this clone: There is no known antigen for this receptor. Per-nucleotide qualities are absent, and no much larger clonotype sits a single base away.

From its cysteine to its phenylalanine, the CDR3 spans 14 amino acids. Solely the CDR3 DNA is kept, with 42 bases framed from the first base. Compared with germline, V lacks 6 bases and J lacks 5 bases; bases without a gene match: 7. The germline V gene specifies MNHEY as CDR1 and SVGAGI as CDR2. This clonotype originated in a human donor with non-small cell lung cancer. Sequenced material: lung tumor tissue. The chain links TRBV6-5 with TRBJ2-1; 7 central bases correspond to TRBD1. DNA sequence: TGTGCCAGCAGCCCCTACAGGGGTCACAATGAGCAGTTCTTC. It translates to CASSPYRGHNEQFF.